Each of the 13 T cell receptor beta chains below was sequenced from the same sample in a study of blood T cell repertoires in COVID-19. Some clones are missing from TCRdb's copy, which holds only in-frame ones; the method was immunoSEQ multiplex PCR. The sample shows approximately 270,000 clones, more than 85% of them seen only once. The sample consisted of peripheral blood. The source of these receptors is a man aged 25 to 40 with acute or convalescent COVID-19.

The chain combines TRBV9 with TRBJ2-1, with 8 bases that match TRBD2. The V gene end was trimmed by 4 bases and the J gene end by 0 bases; junction bases not matched to a gene: 6. Germline CDR1 reads SGDLS; CDR2 reads YYNGEE. This CDR3 is built from 16 residues. CDR3 protein: CASSPPAGGSYNEQFF. CDR3 in DNA: TGTGCCAGCAGCCCCCCGGCGGGGGGCTCCTACAATGAGCAGTTCTTC.

The chain has TRBV7-3 and TRBJ2-1; the match to TRBD2 covers 9 bases. CDR1 and CDR2 from the germline V gene are SGHTA and FQGTGA. V dropped 1 base and J dropped 9; count of bases not matched to a gene: 7. The CDR3 has 15 amino acids. This CDR3 reads CASSLSGGAKVEQFF. As DNA, the CDR3 is TGTGCCAGCAGCTTAAGCGGGGGGGCCAAGGTTGAGCAGTTCTTC.

As for this clone: Other DNA sequences in the same sample also yield this CDR3. The rearrangement joins TRBV2 to TRBJ1-1; 9 bases match TRBD1. V trimming: 4 bases; J trimming: 0 bases; junction bases outside the gene matches: 6. CDR1 and CDR2 (germline): SNHLY, FYNNEI. The CDR3 contains 16 residues. CDR3 bases: TGTGCCAGCAGTGTACCGGGACAGGGATTGAACACTGAAGCTTTCTTT. Its protein product is CASSVPGQGLNTEAFF.

The DNA of the CDR3 is TGTGCCAGCAGCTTTCAGGGGTTGTACTCCTACGAGCAGTACTTC. It specifies CASSFQGLYSYEQYF. The chain is built from TRBV5-5 and TRBJ2-7; weak D call: TRBD1 (6 bases). Germline CDR1 reads SGHKS; CDR2 reads YYEKEE (reference sequence). The CDR3 runs 15 residues. The germline V and J ends were trimmed by 2 bases and 0 bases, with 12 bases remaining between them.

The CDR3 bases are TGTGCCACCAGCAGAGACTCGGTCGAGCAGTACTTC. Its translation is CATSRDSVEQYF. The chain is built from TRBV15 and TRBJ2-7; no clear D. This CDR3 comprises 12 residues. The V and J ends lost 0 bases and 6 bases respectively, with 6 bases between them. Per germline, CDR1 LNHNV and CDR2 YYDKDF (reference sequence).

V and J are TRBV10-3 and TRBJ1-5, with 10 bases lining up with TRBD1. With V trimmed by 4 bases and J by 4 bases, 1 base remained unmatched. There are 14 residues in the CDR3. Looked up from germline, CDR1 is ENHRY and CDR2 is SYGVKD. The CDR3, as DNA: TGTGCCATCAGTGGGACAGGGGGGAATCAGCCCCAGCATTTT. It translates to CAISGTGGNQPQHF.

The chain recombines TRBV7-2 with TRBJ2-6, with D unclear. Between the trimmed V and J ends, which lost 3 bases and 5 bases, there was a span of 5 bases. Germline V CDR1 and CDR2: SGHTA, FQGNSA. This CDR3 is 13 amino acids long. CDR3 amino acids: CASSFPWANVLTF. In DNA, the CDR3 is TGTGCCAGCAGCTTCCCCTGGGCCAACGTCCTGACTTTC.

The rearrangement joins TRBV3-1 (or the pseudogene TRBV3-2) to TRBJ2-7; the match to TRBD2 covers 10 bases. Germline V lookup: CDR1 LGHDT, CDR2 YNNKEL (reference sequence). The ends lost 4 bases at V and 4 bases at J; junction bases unmatched: 4. The CDR3 is 14 amino acids. CDR3: CASSRAGGEYEQYF. The CDR3, as DNA: TGTGCCAGCAGCCGAGCGGGGGGGGAGTACGAGCAGTACTTC.

V usage is TRBV19 and J usage is TRBJ1-2; TRBD1 matches at 7 bases. Germline V gene sequence: CDR1 LNHDA, CDR2 SQIVND (reference sequence). The CDR3 covers 12 residues. The V and J ends lost 7 bases and 8 bases, in that order; junction bases with no gene match: 7. The CDR3 nucleotides read TGTGCCAGTACCGAGGGGGCTGGAGGCTACACCTTC. Translated, it gives CASTEGAGGYTF.

The chain has TRBV9 and TRBJ1-3; 8 bases match TRBD1. Germline V gene lookup returns CDR1 SGDLS and CDR2 YYNGEE. The length of the CDR3 is 15 residues. Unmatched junction bases numbered 2, after V lost 0 bases and J lost 3 bases. The chain's CDR3 is CASSVGTGNGNTIYF. CDR3 nucleotides: TGTGCCAGCAGCGTAGGGACAGGGAATGGAAACACCATATATTTT.

The chain links TRBV19 to TRBJ2-7, with 7 bases identical to TRBD2. V dropped 4 bases and J dropped 6; count of bases not matched to a gene: 9. The CDR3 is 14 amino acids. Germline assignment: CDR1 LNHDA and CDR2 SQIVND (reference sequence). CDR3 coding DNA: TGTGCCAGTAGTACAACTCTACGGGGGGTCGAGCAGTACTTC. It translates to CASSTTLRGVEQYF.

The table lists this clone with a few counts. The chain carries TRBV12-3 or TRBV12-4 and TRBJ2-7, with D possibly being TRBD2 (6 bases). The CDR3 runs 13 residues. V was clipped by 4 bases and J by 1 base, with 8 bases between them. The DNA for the CDR3 is TGTGCCAGCAGTTGGAGGGTGTCCTACGAGCAGTACTTC. Translation: CASSWRVSYEQYF.

The CDR3 loop is CASTRPLVLSGYTF. The CDR3 DNA sequence: TGTGCCAGCACCCGACCTTTAGTATTGAGCGGCTACACCTTC. This rearrangement joins TRBV7-8 to TRBJ1-2, with unresolved D. In germline, CDR1 is SGHVS, CDR2 FQNEAQ. With 7 bases removed from V and 8 bases from J, the gap between germline ends came to 20 bases. The CDR3 totals 14 residues. Full variable domain (outside the CDR3, taken from reference TRBV7-8 and TRBJ1-2): GAGVSQSPRYKVAKRGQDVALRCDPISGHVSLFWYQQALGQGPEFLTYFQNEAQLDKSGLPSDRFFAERPEGSVSTLKIQRTQQEDSAVYLCASTRPLVLSGYTFGSGTRLTVV.